The 25 T cell receptor beta chains in this list originate from one sample, sequenced in a study of T cells in Graves' hyperthyroidism and ophthalmopathy. Amplification of TCR beta CDR3 regions used RNA as the template. The TCR CDR3 first-round RT-PCR relied on the HTBI primer set. In TCRdb, the multiplex PCR reads were re-called with MiXCR into one record per CDR3 protein. The table includes roughly 530,000 distinct CDR3 sequences, under 20% detected once. The sequenced sample was blood. Every receptor here comes from a woman aged 18-29 years with Graves' ophthalmopathy.

There are many counts of this clonotype. The chain is built from TRBV29-1 and TRBJ2-1; 9 positions match TRBD1. J lost 6 bases, V lost 4 bases, and 16 bases had no gene match. The CDR3 extends over 17 amino acids. Germline V CDR1 and CDR2: SQVTM, ANQGSEA. Here the CDR3 reads CSVGDRDRVLGPNEQFF. The DNA of the CDR3 is TGCAGCGTTGGTGATCGGGACAGGGTGTTGGGACCCAATGAGCAGTTCTTC.

This clonotype was picked up many times. This rearrangement joins TRBV20-1 to TRBJ1-3; 8 nucleotides align to TRBD1. The CDR3 is made up of 13 amino acids. The germline V gene encodes CDR1 DFQATT and CDR2 SNEGSKA (reference sequence). V dropped 5 bases and J dropped 7; count of bases not matched to a gene: 7. CDR3 DNA sequence: TGCAGTGCTCTAGGACAGGGAGGCAACACCATATATTTT. This codes for CSALGQGGNTIYF.

The chain recombines TRBV30 with TRBJ2-4; TRBD1 aligns across 10 bases. The V gene end was trimmed by 5 bases and the J gene end by 6 bases; junction bases not matched to a gene: 7. This CDR3 spans 14 amino acids. CDR1 is GTSNPN, CDR2 SVGIG, per germline (reference sequence). CDR3: CAWGPGTGVNIQYF. The CDR3 region has the DNA TGTGCCTGGGGTCCCGGGACAGGGGTAAACATTCAGTACTTC.

This clonotype has a count of ten or more. V usage is TRBV2 and J usage is TRBJ2-1; TRBD2 agrees at 9 bases. The CDR3 length is 12 residues. In germline, CDR1 is SNHLY, CDR2 FYNNEI. The V segment lost 7 bases and the J segment 9 bases; nucleotides outside the gene matches: 4. The CDR3 DNA sequence: TGTGCCAGCACGGCGGGAGGGGGTGAGCAGTTCTTC. Protein: CASTAGGGEQFF.

Concerning this clonotype itself: At one end the junction does not follow the germline gene, possibly because of a read error. J is TRBJ2-2 and V is TRBV28; D may be TRBD2 (5 bases). The CDR3 has 16 amino acids. Germline CDR1 is MDHEN and CDR2 is SYDVKM. CDR3 sequence: CASSLLIQSNTGKLFF. The CDR3 DNA reads TGTGCCAGCAGTTTACTTATCCAATCGAACACCGGGAAGCTGTTTTTT.

This clonotype came up many times. The chain couples TRBV28 to TRBJ2-1; D is possibly TRBD1 (6 bases). Germline CDR1 MDHEN, CDR2 SYDVKM. Trimming removed 4 bases at V and 3 bases at J, with 13 bases between. CDR3 length: 15 residues. The CDR3 DNA sequence: TGTGCCAGCAGTTACATGGACAGCAACTACAATGAGCAGTTCTTC. Translating it yields CASSYMDSNYNEQFF.

The table lists this clonotype with a few counts. This chain joins TRBV27 and TRBJ1-3, with TRBD1 identical over 9 bases. V gave up 6 bases and J gave up 0 bases; unmatched junction bases: 15. This CDR3 has 19 residues. CDR1 is MNHEY and CDR2 is SMNVEV in the germline V gene (reference sequence). The CDR3 DNA follows: TGTGCCAGCAGGCGTCCGGGACAGGGTGGTTGGGACTCTGGAAACACCATATATTTT. Encoded protein: CASRRPGQGGWDSGNTIYF.

The CDR3 DNA is TGTGCCAGCAGTCCAGGGGACGGGAGCCCGGAAAAGTATTATGGCTACACCTTC. It yields the protein CASSPGDGSPEKYYGYTF. The chain is built from TRBV12-3 or TRBV12-4 and TRBJ1-2; D possibly corresponds to TRBD1 (6 bases). The CDR3 consists of 18 residues. The V end lost 5 bases, the J end lost 5 bases, and 27 bases lay between the germline ends.

The chain has TRBV7-2 and TRBJ2-1, with 7 positions matching TRBD2. CDR1 is SGHTA and CDR2 is FQGNSA in the germline V gene. The J segment lost 12 bases and the V segment lost 1 base, leaving 9 bases of the junction unmatched. The CDR3 length is 14 residues. CDR3 sequence (DNA): TGTGCCAGCAGCTTAGGACTAGCCATGGGTGGGCAGTTCTTC. Translation gives CASSLGLAMGGQFF.

This clonotype was detected ten times or more. V is TRBV20-1 and J is TRBJ2-3, with 12 bases that match TRBD2. This CDR3 comprises 14 residues. Per germline, CDR1 DFQATT and CDR2 SNEGSKA (reference sequence). The V and J ends lost 3 bases and 5 bases, in that order; junction bases with no gene match: 3. The CDR3 loop reads CSARTSGSLDTQYF. CDR3 DNA: TGCAGTGCTAGGACTAGCGGGAGTCTAGATACGCAGTATTTT.

This clonotype has just a few counts. V usage is TRBV18 and J usage is TRBJ2-7; 7 nucleotides agree with TRBD1. The germline V gene has CDR1 KGHSH and CDR2 LQKENI. This CDR3 is built from 16 residues. J gave up 2 bases and V 2 bases, and 9 bases lay outside the gene matches. CDR3 DNA sequence: TGTGCCAGCTCACCAAGTAGGTCAGGGACAGCCTACGAGCAGTACTTC. Translating it yields CASSPSRSGTAYEQYF.

This clonotype was picked up a small number of times. The V gene is TRBV20-1, the J gene TRBJ1-2; weak D call: TRBD1 (6 bases). V shed 3 bases and J shed 4 bases, with 12 bases lying between them. This CDR3 spans 13 amino acids. CDR1 DFQATT and CDR2 SNEGSKA come from the germline V gene (reference sequence). CDR3 bases: TGCAGTGCTAGGGACAGTCGCGGCTATGGCTACACCTTC. This encodes CSARDSRGYGYTF.

This clonotype was counted only a few times. V usage is TRBV7-2 and J usage is TRBJ2-2; D remains ambiguous. This CDR3 has 13 residues. V dropped 5 bases and J dropped 7 bases, with 11 bases sitting between them. Germline-derived CDR1 and CDR2 are SGHTA and FQGNSA. DNA of the CDR3: TGTGCCAGCAGCATGTCCCCTAGCGGGGAGCTGTTTTTT. This translates into CASSMSPSGELFF. Using reference TRBV7-2 and TRBJ2-2 for the parts outside the CDR3, the full variable domain is GAGVSQSPSNKVTEKGKDVELRCDPISGHTALYWYRQSLGQGLEFLIYFQGNSAPDKSGLPSDRFSAERTGGSVSTLTIQRTQQEDSAVYLCASSMSPSGELFFGEGSRLTVL.

On this clonotype itself: A much bigger clone sits one base away, suggesting this may be a read error. The genes are TRBV12-3 or TRBV12-4 and TRBJ2-3; tentatively, D is TRBD1 (5 bases). Trimming removed 3 bases at V and 1 base at J, with 11 bases between. The CDR3 spans 15 residues. The CDR3 DNA reads as TGTGCCAGCAGTTTGGCGACAGCCGGCACAGATACGCAGTATTTT. It translates to CASSLATAGTDTQYF.

This clonotype was observed at least ten times. This chain connects TRBV5-1 to TRBJ2-7; 7 bases match TRBD1. V lost 0 bases and J lost 3; bases outside the gene matches: 3. This CDR3 region has 14 residues. CDR1 SGHRS and CDR2 YFSETQ come from the germline V gene. The CDR3 reads CASSLGGGYYEQYF. Written as DNA, the CDR3 is TGCGCCAGCAGCTTGGGAGGGGGCTACTACGAGCAGTACTTC.

This chain uses TRBV5-1 with TRBJ2-4; perhaps TRBD2 as D (5 bases). V was cut by 0 bases and J by 3 bases, with 10 bases left in between. Germline V gene data show CDR1 as SGHRS and CDR2 as YFSETQ. The CDR3 has 15 residues. CDR3 region: CASSLVERIKNIQYF. CDR3 nucleotide sequence: TGCGCCAGCAGCTTGGTGGAGCGGATCAAAAACATTCAGTACTTC.

This clonotype was seen at least ten times. This rearrangement joins TRBV7-3 to TRBJ1-2, with D tentatively TRBD1 (6 bases). CDR3 length: 14 amino acids. Germline assignment: CDR1 SGHTA and CDR2 FQGTGA. V lost 5 bases and J 7 bases, leaving 17 bases between the germline ends. CDR3 sequence reads: CASSLDGGLGGYTF. CDR3 sequence (DNA): TGTGCCAGCAGCCTAGACGGGGGGCTGGGTGGCTACACCTTC.

In its sample, this clonotype was seen many times. This chain connects TRBV4-3 to TRBJ1-1; TRBD1 matches at 9 bases. There are 14 residues in the CDR3. The V gene end was trimmed by 2 bases and the J gene end by 5 bases; junction bases not matched to a gene: 3. Germline V gene data show CDR1 as LGHNA and CDR2 as YSLEER. The CDR3 sequence: CASSQWTGVTEAFF. The CDR3, as DNA: TGCGCCAGCAGCCAATGGACAGGGGTTACTGAAGCTTTCTTT.

The rearrangement joins TRBV20-1 to TRBJ2-7, with TRBD2 matching over 11 bases. V dropped 2 bases and J dropped 6; count of bases not matched to a gene: 3. CDR1 and CDR2 (germline): DFQATT, SNEGSKA (reference sequence). The CDR3 sequence is 13 residues long. Here the CDR3 DNA reads TGCAGTGCTAGACGGACTAGCGGGCCCGAGCAGTACTTC. It yields the protein CSARRTSGPEQYF.

This clonotype occurred many times. This rearrangement joins TRBV6-2 or TRBV6-3 to TRBJ2-1; 11 bases line up with TRBD2. The V gene end was trimmed by 5 bases and the J gene end by 5 bases; junction bases not matched to a gene: 5. From germline, CDR1 is MNHEY and CDR2 SVGEGT. The CDR3 spans 15 residues. The CDR3: CASSITSGGHNEQFF. The CDR3 nucleotides are TGTGCCAGCAGTATAACTAGCGGGGGACACAATGAGCAGTTCTTC.

This clonotype came up many times. The chain carries TRBV28 and TRBJ2-2; 9 nucleotides match TRBD2. Germline loops: CDR1 MDHEN, CDR2 SYDVKM. V dropped 5 bases and J dropped 3; count of bases not matched to a gene: 7. The CDR3 is made up of 16 amino acids. CDR3 bases: TGTGCCAGCAGTGGTGGGACTAGCAGTTACACCGGGGAGCTGTTTTTT. Protein sequence: CASSGGTSSYTGELFF. Using reference TRBV28 and TRBJ2-2 for the parts outside the CDR3, the full variable domain is DVKVTQSSRYLVKRTGEKVFLECVQDMDHENMFWYRQDPGLGLRLIYFSYDVKMKEKGDIPEGYSVSREKKERFSLILESASTNQTSMYLCASSGGTSSYTGELFFGEGSRLTVL.

The chain joins TRBV15 to TRBJ2-7; D may match TRBD1 or TRBD2 (6 bases each). Germline V gene sequence: CDR1 LNHNV, CDR2 YYDKDF (reference sequence). CDR3 size: 16 residues. V was cut by 3 bases and J by 0 bases, with 15 bases left in between. The DNA for the CDR3 is TGTGCCACCAGCAGTGTGGCGGGGACACCCTCCTACGAGCAGTACTTC. Encoded protein: CATSSVAGTPSYEQYF.

This clonotype was detected a few times. J is TRBJ2-1 and V is TRBV27; D is unclear. Germline loops: CDR1 MNHEY, CDR2 SMNVEV (reference sequence). Between the trimmed V and J ends, which lost 3 bases and 8 bases, there was a span of 11 bases. The CDR3 sequence is 13 residues long. CDR3 amino acids: CASSLLVSDEQFF. The CDR3 DNA sequence: TGTGCCAGCAGTTTGCTAGTCTCGGATGAGCAGTTCTTC.

This rearrangement joins TRBV11-2 to TRBJ2-1, with 9 nucleotides matching TRBD2. CDR1 SGHAT and CDR2 FQNNGV come from the germline V gene. This CDR3 spans 17 amino acids. V was clipped by 1 base and J by 6 bases; unmatched bases: 10. CDR3 amino acids: CASSLGAGSGRANEQFF. CDR3 DNA sequence: TGTGCCAGCAGCTTAGGTGCGGGTAGCGGGAGAGCCAATGAGCAGTTCTTC. Looking up the rest from reference TRBV11-2 and TRBJ2-1 gives the full variable domain: EAGVAQSPRYKIIEKRQSVAFWCNPISGHATLYWYQQILGQGPKLLIQFQNNGVVDDSQLPKDRFSAERLKGVDSTLKIQPAKLEDSAVYLCASSLGAGSGRANEQFFGPGTRLTVL.

This clonotype has at least ten counts. The rearrangement links TRBV30 to TRBJ1-1, with D uncertain. The CDR3 loop spans 13 amino acids. Trimming took off 7 bases at V and 1 base at J, with 13 bases between the two ends. CDR1 is GTSNPN and CDR2 is SVGIG in the germline V gene (reference sequence). The CDR3 DNA sequence: TGTGCCTCGGCAGACGGGAAGAACACTGAAGCTTTCTTT. Translation: CASADGKNTEAFF.